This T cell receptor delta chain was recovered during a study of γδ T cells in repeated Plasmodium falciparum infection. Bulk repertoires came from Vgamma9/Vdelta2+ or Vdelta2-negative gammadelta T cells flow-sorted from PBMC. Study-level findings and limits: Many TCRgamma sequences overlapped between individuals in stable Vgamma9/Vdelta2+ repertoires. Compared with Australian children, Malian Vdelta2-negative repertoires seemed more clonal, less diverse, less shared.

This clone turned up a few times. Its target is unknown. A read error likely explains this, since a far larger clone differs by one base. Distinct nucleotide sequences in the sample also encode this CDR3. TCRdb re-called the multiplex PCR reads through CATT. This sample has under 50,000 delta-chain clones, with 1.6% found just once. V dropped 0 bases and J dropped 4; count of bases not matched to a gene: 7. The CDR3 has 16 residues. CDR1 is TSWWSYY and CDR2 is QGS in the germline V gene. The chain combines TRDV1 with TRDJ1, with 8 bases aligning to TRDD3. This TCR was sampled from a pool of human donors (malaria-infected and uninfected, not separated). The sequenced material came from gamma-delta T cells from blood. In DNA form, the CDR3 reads TGTGCTCTTGGGGAACTCCCGGTACTGGGGGGCGATAAACTCATCTTT. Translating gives CALGELPVLGGDKLIF.